This TCR beta chain originates from a study of long-term antiretroviral therapy in people with HIV. The immunoSEQ assay was v3.0, run at survey level. Using immunoSEQ multiplex PCR, the repertoire was profiled, and TCRdb retains in-frame clones only, with some absent. The sample yields some 20,000 clones, roughly 80% seen once. CDR1 is SGDLS and CDR2 is YYNGEE in the germline V gene. V lost 1 base and J 4 bases, leaving 11 bases between the germline ends. There are 15 residues in the CDR3. This clonotype was sampled from a young man with HIV. The J gene is TRBJ2-2, the V gene TRBV9, with D possibly matching TRBD1 (6 bases). The sample consisted of unsorted PBMCs, taken roughly 6.1 years after starting antiretroviral therapy. CDR3 sequence: CASSVPGVSTGELFF. The CDR3 coding sequence is TGTGCCAGCAGCGTACCAGGGGTTAGCACCGGGGAGCTGTTTTTT.